These T cell receptor beta chains were read from a single sample in a study of blood T cell repertoires in COVID-19. Repertoires were generated with immunoSEQ multiplex PCR, while TCRdb's copy carries only in-frame clones and drops some. Of 350,000 to 400,000 clones detected, approximately 88% appear once; the ten largest clones hold approximately 0.96%. The sample consisted of PBMCs or T cells enriched from blood (not recorded which). These TCRs come from a woman aged 25 to 45 with acute COVID-19. The conserved cysteine and the conserved F or W are not part of the CDR3 here. Clone size appears in some rows only: once, few, many, or a class for an expanded clone.

clone_size j_call v_call cdr3_aa
. TRBJ1-3 TRBV5-8 ASRFGRGVSGNTIY
. TRBJ1-2 TRBV5-8 ASSLAGLLDYGYT
once TRBJ1-6 TRBV13 ASSLGPNSPLH
. TRBJ1-2 TRBV29-1 SVGHVGQVET
. TRBJ2-7 TRBV10-3 AISEWMGGSGVDPEQY
. TRBJ1-4 TRBV24-1 ATSDSKGAREKLF
. TRBJ2-1 TRBV27 ASSRGLEQF
. TRBJ2-3 TRBV18 ASSPRTEGTDTQY
. TRBJ2-7 TRBV6-5 ASSSPASGVYEQY
. TRBJ2-3 TRBV19 ASSPRTSGGRTDTQY
. TRBJ1-1 TRBV14 ASSLKGGTEAF
. TRBJ2-7 TRBV10-3 AISESGRGGQNEQY
. TRBJ2-7 TRBV6-6 ASSLPPGTLGLAGEYEQY
. TRBJ1-2 TRBV11-2 ASRKAGRGVYGYT
. TRBJ2-7 TRBV18 ASSPGQGGTYEQY
. TRBJ1-1 TRBV7-2 ASSLARGGNTEAF
. TRBJ1-4 TRBV2 ASSEGSAGATNEKLF
. TRBJ2-2 TRBV5-5 ASSSGHTYTGELF
. TRBJ1-3 TRBV24-1 ATSDVREDSGNTIY
. TRBJ2-7 TRBV5-6 ASSLDARGSEQY
. TRBJ1-5 TRBV24-1 ATSAPDSTNQPQH
. TRBJ2-1 TRBV5-1 ASSSIGQGNNEQF
. TRBJ2-7 TRBV27 ASSLVQSTYEQY
. TRBJ1-1 TRBV30 AWADRHTEAF
. TRBJ2-7 TRBV7-3 ASSFGAGGHEQY
. TRBJ2-2 TRBV7-3 ASSLAVTRGTGELF
. TRBJ2-7 TRBV12-3/TRBV12-4 ASSRGPLEQY
. TRBJ1-1 TRBV4-1 ASSLGIMAGQEAF
. TRBJ1-5 TRBV15 ATSSLTDRRSNQPQH
. TRBJ1-4 TRBV14 ASSQVGTKWEKLF
. TRBJ2-7 TRBV5-6 ASSSPGLAGSSYEQY
. TRBJ2-6 TRBV11-3 ASSERESGANVLT
. TRBJ1-5 TRBV9 ASSVSGYSNQPQH
once TRBJ1-1 TRBV14 ASSPKPGQGYETEAF
once TRBJ2-3 TRBV24-1 ATSGIGGPGRVDTQY
. TRBJ1-2 TRBV15 ATSETGLVSHYGYT
. TRBJ2-2 TRBV2 ASSRDTTTGELF
. TRBJ2-2 TRBV6-5 ASSYSQGRAGELF
. TRBJ2-5 TRBV29-1 SVVLRLAETQY
. TRBJ1-5 TRBV6-1 ASSESGRRNQPQH
few TRBJ1-5 TRBV20-1 SARGQRPNQPQH
. TRBJ2-3 TRBV4-2 ASSLGTSGGRTDTQY
. TRBJ2-3 TRBV9 ASSVGAGQFTDTQY
. TRBJ1-1 TRBV12-3/TRBV12-4 ASRRTAEAF
once TRBJ2-3 TRBV9 ASSVNPGADTQY
. TRBJ2-1 TRBV27 ASSWSGGGDHEQF
. TRBJ2-2 TRBV18 ASSPRDRGTTGELF
few TRBJ1-1 TRBV19 ASSARVWGMSEAF